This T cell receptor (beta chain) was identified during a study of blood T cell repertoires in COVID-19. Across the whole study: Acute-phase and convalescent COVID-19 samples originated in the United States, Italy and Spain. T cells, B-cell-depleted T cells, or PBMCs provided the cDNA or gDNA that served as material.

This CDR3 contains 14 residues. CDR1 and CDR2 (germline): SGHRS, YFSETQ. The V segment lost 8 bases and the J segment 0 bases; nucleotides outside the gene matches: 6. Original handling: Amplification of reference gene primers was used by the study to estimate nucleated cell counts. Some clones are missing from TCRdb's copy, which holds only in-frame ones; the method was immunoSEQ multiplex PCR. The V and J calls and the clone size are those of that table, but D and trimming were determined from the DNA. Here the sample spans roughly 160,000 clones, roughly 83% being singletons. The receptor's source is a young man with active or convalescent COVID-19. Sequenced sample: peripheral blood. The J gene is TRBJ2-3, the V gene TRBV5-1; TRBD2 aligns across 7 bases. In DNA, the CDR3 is TGCGCCAGTAGGACTAGTTCTAGCACAGATACGCAGTATTTT. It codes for CASRTSSSTDTQYF.